This T cell receptor (beta chain) was profiled in a study of cytomegalovirus exposure and HLA in healthy donors. With respect to this clone: Antigen specificity is unknown.

Findings and caveats of the study: Presence/absence results assume similar sequencing depth per donor, which may not hold. The authors confirmed in vitro that three CMV-associated chains were specific for CMV antigens. Across HLA loci, a later analysis found differing TCR association rates, with DRB1 most and HLA-C fewest.

Vbeta (60) and Jbeta (13) primers were used in the PCR. Libraries were prepared by immunoSEQ multiplex PCR; TCRdb keeps only in-frame clonotypes and omits some of them. The data show roughly 120,000 clones, 80% seen once. V gave up 1 base and J gave up 3 bases, with 13 bases separating them. Germline V gene lookup returns CDR1 MDHEN and CDR2 SYDVKM. The CDR3 runs to 16 residues. This sequence joins TRBV28 and TRBJ1-5; D gene uncertain. This receptor was obtained from a man aged 30 to 45 in good health and CMV-seronegative. Sequenced: PBMCs. CDR3 DNA: TGTGCCAGCAGTTTATCTTGGGCAGAGTACAATCAGCCCCAGCATTTT. Its translation is CASSLSWAEYNQPQHF.